This is a list of T cell receptor beta chains from one sample in a study of T cells in Graves' hyperthyroidism and ophthalmopathy. TCRdb passed the multiplex PCR reads through MiXCR, listing each CDR3 protein once. The profile shows some 570,000 distinct CDR3 sequences, 17% of them singletons. Specimen: blood. Receptors were obtained from a woman under 30 with Graves' ophthalmopathy. Each CDR3 is given with its conserved first and last residue. The D gene is left open where the match is weak. Size tells how often a clone was seen (once, few, many) or the class of an expanded clone, and some rows leave it out.

J: TRBJ1-1
D: .
V: TRBV9
size: many
DNA: TGTGCCAGCAGCGTTGGGGGGCGAAACACTGAAGCTTTCTTT
CDR3: CASSVGGRNTEAFF

J: TRBJ1-5
D: TRBD1
V: TRBV19
size: many
DNA: TGTGCCAGTAGTCCTACGGGACAGGGGCTTATTAGCAATCAGCCCCAGCATTTT
CDR3: CASSPTGQGLISNQPQHF

J: TRBJ1-2
D: .
V: TRBV6-1
size: .
DNA: TGTGCCAGCAGCCCTAGGACCGTACGACCTCCCTATGGCTACACCTTC
CDR3: CASSPRTVRPPYGYTF

J: TRBJ2-2
D: .
V: TRBV7-3
size: many
DNA: TGTGCCAGCAGCTTTAGCACCGGGGAGCTGTTTTTT
CDR3: CASSFSTGELFF

J: TRBJ2-1
D: TRBD2
V: TRBV20-1
size: few
DNA: TGCAGTGCTAGACCTCTAGCGGGAAACAATGAGCAGTTCTTC
CDR3: CSARPLAGNNEQFF

J: TRBJ1-5
D: TRBD1
V: TRBV28
size: .
DNA: TGTGCCAGCAGTTCGGACAGGGTCGGGGATCAGCCCCAGCATTTT
CDR3: CASSSDRVGDQPQHF

J: TRBJ2-1
D: TRBD2
V: TRBV9
size: .
DNA: TGTGCCAGCAGCGCCGCATGGGGACTAGGCTCCAATGAGCAGTTCTTC
CDR3: CASSAAWGLGSNEQFF

J: TRBJ2-1
D: TRBD2
V: TRBV2
size: .
DNA: TGTGCCAGCAGTGTCCCACTAGCGGGAGCAGCCAATGAGCAGTTCTTC
CDR3: CASSVPLAGAANEQFF

J: TRBJ2-1
D: .
V: TRBV7-9
size: .
DNA: TGTGCCAGCAGCTTACGCTGGGGCTATGAGCAGTTCTTC
CDR3: CASSLRWGYEQFF

J: TRBJ1-5
D: .
V: TRBV13
size: many
DNA: TGTGCCAGCAGCTTAGGCCTGGGACGGCTCAATCAGCCCCAGCATTTT
CDR3: CASSLGLGRLNQPQHF

J: TRBJ2-3
D: TRBD2
V: TRBV30
size: many
DNA: TGTGCCTGGAGTCCACTAGCGGGAGAAGCAGATACGCAGTATTTT
CDR3: CAWSPLAGEADTQYF

J: TRBJ1-3
D: .
V: TRBV11-2
size: few
DNA: TGTGCCAGCAGCTCCCGCACCATATATTTT
CDR3: CASSSRTIYF

J: TRBJ2-3
D: .
V: TRBV6-1
size: many
DNA: TGTGCCAGCACCGACAATACTGAACGCACAGATACGCAGTATTTT
CDR3: CASTDNTERTDTQYF

J: TRBJ1-5
D: TRBD1
V: TRBV20-1
size: many
DNA: TGCAGTGGTCTACAGGGGGGAGTCCTCAATCAGCCCCAGCATTTT
CDR3: CSGLQGGVLNQPQHF

J: TRBJ2-1
D: .
V: TRBV9
size: .
DNA: TGTGCCAGCAGCGCACATATAGAGAGGGGATACAATGAGCAGTTCTTC
CDR3: CASSAHIERGYNEQFF

J: TRBJ2-3
D: TRBD2
V: TRBV28
size: many
DNA: TGTGCCAGCAGGAGACTAGCGGGGGGCGGGGATACGCAGTATTTT
CDR3: CASRRLAGGGDTQYF

J: TRBJ1-4
D: .
V: TRBV2
size: .
DNA: TGTGCCAGCAGTTTGGGGCAGGAGATCGGAAAACTGTTTTTT
CDR3: CASSLGQEIGKLFF

J: TRBJ1-1
D: .
V: TRBV6-1
size: few
DNA: TGTGCCAGCAGTGACCCTGGCACTGAAGCTTTCTTT
CDR3: CASSDPGTEAFF

J: TRBJ2-7
D: .
V: TRBV4-1
size: many
DNA: TGCGCCAGCAGCCAGGCGGAAGGGGGTCACTACGAGCAGTACTTC
CDR3: CASSQAEGGHYEQYF

J: TRBJ1-5
D: .
V: TRBV19
size: .
DNA: TGTGCCAGTAGTATAACAGGTGCCGATCAGCCCCAGCATTTT
CDR3: CASSITGADQPQHF

J: TRBJ1-5
D: TRBD1
V: TRBV9
size: few
DNA: TGTGCCAGCAGCGCCACCGGACAGGGGGCAGGACAGCCCCAGCATTTT
CDR3: CASSATGQGAGQPQHF

J: TRBJ2-3
D: .
V: TRBV2
size: many
DNA: TGTGCCAGCAGTGTTCCAGCGGGTGAAACAGATACGCAGTATTTT
CDR3: CASSVPAGETDTQYF

J: TRBJ2-7
D: .
V: TRBV2
size: many
DNA: TGTGCCAGCCGACGGAGCGAGACCCTCTACGAGCAGTACTTC
CDR3: CASRRSETLYEQYF

J: TRBJ2-7
D: .
V: TRBV4-1
size: few
DNA: TGCGCCAGCAGCCAAGATCCTAAGAGCCCGGACCGCTACGAGCAGTACTTC
CDR3: CASSQDPKSPDRYEQYF

J: TRBJ2-2
D: TRBD1
V: TRBV6-5
size: .
DNA: TGTGCCAGCAGTTACCTCACAGGGGCCCAAGGGGGCGGGGAGCTGTTTTTT
CDR3: CASSYLTGAQGGGELFF

J: TRBJ2-7
D: TRBD1
V: TRBV20-1
size: .
DNA: TGCAGTGCTAGAGCGACCGGGACAGGGATCTACGAGCAGTACTTC
CDR3: CSARATGTGIYEQYF

J: TRBJ1-5
D: .
V: TRBV20-1
size: many
DNA: TGCAGTGCTACTAGCCCAATGGGACACACTAATCAGCCCCAGCATTTT
CDR3: CSATSPMGHTNQPQHF

J: TRBJ1-2
D: TRBD1
V: TRBV28
size: many
DNA: TGTGCCAGCAGCCCCGTGGACAGGGGTGGCTACACCTTC
CDR3: CASSPVDRGGYTF